Following are 11 T cell receptor beta chains from one sample sequenced in a study of T cells after yellow fever vaccination (dated by TCRdb to the late 2010s). In the paper's terms, the treatment or condition label means: live attenuated yellow fever vaccine strain. To prepare the library, 5' RACE was applied. Sequencing used an Illumina HiSeq 2500. The public reads were reprocessed in TCRdb via fastp at Q25 and MiXCR, keeping in-frame beta chains. Each CDR3 protein gets just one entry, which takes the most common genes and DNA from the rows behind it. This sample comprises fewer than 85,000 distinct CDR3 sequences, over 7.5% of them detected only once. The ten largest clonotypes hold 41% of the sample. The source material was CD8+ T cells sorted from PBMCs, sampled on the day of the yellow fever booster vaccination. The receptors shown here come from a man aged 25 to 45 who received the YFV17D yellow fever vaccine.

The chain uses TRBV9 and TRBJ2-4; 8 positions match TRBD1. V dropped 6 bases and J dropped 0; count of bases not matched to a gene: 5. CDR1 and CDR2 from the germline V gene are SGDLS and YYNGEE. The CDR3 covers 15 residues. CDR3 region: CASIPGQEAKNIQYF. CDR3 nucleotides: TGTGCCAGCATCCCGGGACAGGAAGCCAAAAACATTCAGTACTTC.

This clonotype was seen repeatedly, ten times or more. The J gene is TRBJ1-1, the V gene TRBV7-8; D remains ambiguous. The CDR3 consists of 16 residues. Trimming cost V 5 bases and J 1 base, with 17 bases left between them. Germline loops: CDR1 SGHVS, CDR2 FQNEAQ. The CDR3 region has the DNA TGTGCCAGCAGCCCCCTGGACCTCGATGGGAACACTGAAGCTTTCTTT. Translating gives CASSPLDLDGNTEAFF.

Many counts were recorded for this clonotype. The chain combines TRBV12-3 or TRBV12-4 with TRBJ2-7; 8 bases are a match to TRBD1. The CDR3 runs 15 residues. Losses at the gene ends were 8 bases for V and 2 bases for J; bases not matched to a gene: 11. CDR3 DNA sequence: TGTGCCAGCGGGTCCACGGACAGGGCGGCCTACGAGCAGTACTTC. Protein: CASGSTDRAAYEQYF.

This clonotype was seen many times. The gene calls are TRBV13 and TRBJ2-7; 10 nucleotides line up with TRBD1. The germline V gene encodes CDR1 PRHDT and CDR2 FYEKMQ (reference sequence). Trimming cost V 4 bases and J 3 bases; bases outside gene matches: 9. The CDR3 spans 16 residues. CDR3 residues: CASSSGGDRGNYEQYF. CDR3 DNA: TGTGCCAGCAGCTCCGGGGGGGACAGGGGAAACTACGAGCAGTACTTC.

The genes are TRBV20-1 and TRBJ2-1; the D gene is possibly TRBD2 (6 bases). The germline CDR1 and CDR2 sequences are DFQATT and SNEGSKA (reference sequence). V was clipped by 5 bases and J by 6 bases, with 23 bases between them. This CDR3 is 16 amino acids long. DNA of the CDR3: TGCAGTGCTGGAGGGGTGAAAGGAGCGTTGTTCAATGAGCAGTTCTTC. Translated, it gives CSAGGVKGALFNEQFF.

This chain connects TRBV6-5 to TRBJ2-7, with D possibly being TRBD1 (5 bases). The ends were cut back, 2 bases at V and 5 bases at J, with 13 bases in the middle. In germline, CDR1 is MNHEY, CDR2 SVGAGI. CDR3 length: 14 amino acids. In DNA, the CDR3 is TGTGCCAGCAGTTACGGGGCAGGGAAGAACGAGCAGTACTTC. As protein: CASSYGAGKNEQYF.

This clonotype occurred a few times. This CDR3 is CASSTQTGELFF. As DNA, the CDR3 is TGTGCCAGCAGTACCCAGACCGGGGAGCTGTTTTTT. This sequence joins TRBV6-5 and TRBJ2-2; no reliable D call. Germline lookup yields CDR1 MNHEY and CDR2 SVGAGI. With 5 bases removed from V and 5 bases from J, the gap between germline ends came to 6 bases. This CDR3 comprises 12 residues.

This clonotype was observed a handful of times. The V and J genes are TRBV12-5 and TRBJ2-5, with 10 bases fitting TRBD2. The V segment lost 7 bases and the J segment 4 bases; nucleotides outside the gene matches: 12. The CDR3 runs to 16 residues. The germline gives CDR1 LGHNT, CDR2 FRNRAP. CDR3 loop: CASDEGGTSASETQYF. The CDR3 nucleotides read TGTGCTAGTGACGAAGGCGGGACTAGCGCTTCAGAGACCCAGTACTTC.

The chain combines TRBV7-9 with TRBJ2-7; D is undetermined. Germline CDR1 is SEHNR and CDR2 is FQNEAQ (reference sequence). The CDR3 covers 11 residues. V lost 1 base, J lost 11 bases, and 9 bases lay in between. This CDR3 is CASSLDAVEYF. In DNA form, the CDR3 reads TGTGCCAGCAGCTTAGACGCCGTGGAGTACTTC.

In this sample, this clonotype turned up a few times. The chain has TRBV20-1 and TRBJ2-3; D is possibly TRBD1 or TRBD2 (5 bases each). The length of the CDR3 is 18 residues. Trimming left V 6 bases short and J 9 bases short, with 34 bases between. Germline V CDR1 and CDR2: DFQATT, SNEGSKA (reference sequence). The CDR3 spells CSATHAIDPTTAWGTQYF. The CDR3 region has the DNA TGCAGTGCGACTCATGCAATTGACCCCACGACGGCTTGGGGGACGCAGTATTTT.

The chain has TRBV7-8 and TRBJ2-3; 8 bases fit TRBD2. This CDR3 comprises 18 residues. Trimming removed 4 bases from V and 5 bases from J; junction bases left unmatched: 17. Germline CDR1 is SGHVS and CDR2 is FQNEAQ. CDR3 amino acids: CASSSTLSGSPLGDTQYF. Written as DNA, the CDR3 is TGTGCCAGCAGCTCCACCCTCAGCGGGAGCCCACTAGGAGATACGCAGTATTTT.